This T cell receptor beta chain was identified during a study of beta chain features in type 1 diabetes. In this sample, this clone turned up a few times. Antigen: not known. Findings and limits, study-wide: Equally in patients and controls, shorter templates might have been favored by PCR. Fewer junction insertions and more nucleotide deletions appeared in type 1 diabetes patients. The study found that naive, central memory and Treg TCRB repertoires appeared more similar in patients than in healthy donors.

The entirety of the isolated RNA underwent reverse transcription, so expressed TCRB transcripts were sequenced. TCRdb's copy holds only in-frame clones and misses some; the assay was immunoSEQ multiplex PCR. The sample consists of 400,000 to 550,000 clones, 10% to 12% of them appearing once. The sequence derives from a woman aged 18-29 years in good health. Input material: naive CD4+ T cells from blood.

CDR3: CASSLEQGGNTEAFF. Written as DNA, the CDR3 is TGTGCCAGCAGCTTGGAACAGGGCGGGAACACTGAAGCTTTCTTT. The V and J genes are TRBV5-4 and TRBJ1-1, with D maybe TRBD1 (6 bases). V was pared by 0 bases and J by 1 base, with 10 bases between. CDR3 length: 15 residues. The germline CDR1 and CDR2 sequences are SGHNT and YYREEE (reference sequence).